This is a list of T cell receptor beta chains from one sample in a study of stem cell transplantation in POMP-related autoinflammatory disease. TCRdb keeps only in-frame clones here, not all; method: immunoSEQ multiplex PCR. This table has tens of thousands of clones, approximately 91% appearing once. The sample here was CD4+ T cells from PBMCs, taken after stem cell transplantation. Receptor source: a human patient with POMP-related autoinflammation and immune dysregulation (PRAID). The T cells may partly be graft donor cells. Each CDR3 is given with its conserved first and last residue. D genes are given only for firm matches. Expanded clones are given a class, and other clones once, few, many or no size at all.

clone size,D gene,V gene,J gene,CDR3 DNA,CDR3 protein
-,-,TRBV6-6,TRBJ2-6,TGTGCCAGCAGTTTATTTGGGGCCAACGTCCTGACTTTC,CASSLFGANVLTF
-,TRBD1,TRBV25-1,TRBJ2-3,TGTGCCAGCAGTGGCTCTCCGGGACAGGGGTATACAGATACGCAGTATTTT,CASSGSPGQGYTDTQYF
-,-,TRBV6-5,TRBJ1-2,TGTGCCAGCAGTTACCACCCAGCAGGGAAGAATGGCTACACCTTC,CASSYHPAGKNGYTF
-,-,TRBV5-1,TRBJ2-1,TGCGCCAGCAGCTTGGAGGGACCCCGGGTGAATGAGCAGTTCTTC,CASSLEGPRVNEQFF
-,-,TRBV10-3,TRBJ1-3,TGTGCCACCAACGTAGGGGGTGAAAACACCATATATTTT,CATNVGGENTIYF
-,TRBD1,TRBV3-1/TRBV3-2,TRBJ2-2,TGTGCCAGCAGCCAAAAAAAGGGGGCGTGGGGCAACACCGGGGAGCTGTTTTTT,CASSQKKGAWGNTGELFF
once,TRBD2,TRBV5-6,TRBJ2-5,TGTGCCAGCAGCTTGGTAGCTAGCGGGATCCAAGAGACCCAGTACTTC,CASSLVASGIQETQYF
few,TRBD1,TRBV18,TRBJ1-1,TGTGCCAGCTCACCACTTGGGACAGGGACTGAAGCTTTCTTT,CASSPLGTGTEAFF
-,-,TRBV28,TRBJ1-2,TGTGCCAGCAGTTTCATGGGGGACCAAAACTATGGCTACACCTTC,CASSFMGDQNYGYTF
-,-,TRBV11-2,TRBJ2-2,TGTGCCAGCAGACAGACAGGAGCTAATACCGGGGAGCTGTTTTTT,CASRQTGANTGELFF
-,-,TRBV24-1,TRBJ1-1,TGTGCCACCAGTGATGGGGACCATAAAGCTGAAGCTTTCTTT,CATSDGDHKAEAFF
-,-,TRBV5-1,TRBJ1-4,TGCGCCAGCAGCTTATGGCCGAGGGAAAAACTGTTTTTT,CASSLWPREKLFF
-,-,TRBV7-9,TRBJ1-5,TGTGCCAGCAGCTACACTGCGGGCGGGGGGGTTGTTCAGCCCCAGCATTTT,CASSYTAGGGVVQPQHF
-,TRBD2,TRBV24-1,TRBJ2-3,TGTGCCACCTCTCGGGGACTAGCAACCCACAGAGATACGCAGTATTTT,CATSRGLATHRDTQYF
once,-,TRBV6-2/TRBV6-3,TRBJ2-1,TGTGCCAGCAGTTATACCCTAGACCTCATTAGCGTCGCCTACAATGAGCAGTTCTTC,CASSYTLDLISVAYNEQFF
-,-,TRBV9,TRBJ2-3,TGTGCCAGCAGCCCGGGGTTTGGAGATACGCAGTATTTT,CASSPGFGDTQYF
-,-,TRBV11-2,TRBJ1-6,TGTGCCAGCAGCCCAATACAACCGGGGAGAAATTCACCCCTCCACTTT,CASSPIQPGRNSPLHF
-,-,TRBV28,TRBJ2-7,TGTGCCAGCAGCCCGACCGGGGCCGATACATACGAGCAGTACTTC,CASSPTGADTYEQYF
once,-,TRBV11-2,TRBJ2-1,TGTGCCAGCAGCATCCCTTATCGGGATGAGCAGTTCTTC,CASSIPYRDEQFF
-,TRBD2,TRBV5-1,TRBJ2-1,TGCGCCAGCAGCTTGGTCACAGCGGGAAATGTCGATGAGCAGTTCTTC,CASSLVTAGNVDEQFF
-,-,TRBV7-3,TRBJ1-2,TGTGCCAGCAGCTTAACCCCAATCCCCCTCGGAGGGGGAGCTAACTATGGCTACACCTTC,CASSLTPIPLGGGANYGYTF
-,-,TRBV13,TRBJ2-5,TGTGCCAGCAGCTTAGGGACACTCCAAGAGACCCAGTACTTC,CASSLGTLQETQYF
-,TRBD1,TRBV27,TRBJ2-3,TGTGCCAGCAGTTTTATAGTCCGGGACAGGGGCGATACGCAGTATTTT,CASSFIVRDRGDTQYF
once,-,TRBV7-2,TRBJ1-2,TGTGCCAGCAGCCCGAGGGTCTATGGCTACACCTTC,CASSPRVYGYTF
-,-,TRBV6-5,TRBJ1-1,TGTGCCAGCGGGCAGGACCGGAACACTGAAGCTTTCTTT,CASGQDRNTEAFF
-,-,TRBV29-1,TRBJ2-2,TGCAGCGCACTGAACACCGGGGAGCTGTTTTTT,CSALNTGELFF
-,-,TRBV19,TRBJ1-3,TGTGCCAGTAGTATTTCTGGGTACTCTGGAAACACCATATATTTT,CASSISGYSGNTIYF
-,-,TRBV2,TRBJ1-2,TGTGCCAGCAGTGATCTTCCCTATGTGGAAGCGGGGGGCTACACCTTC,CASSDLPYVEAGGYTF
-,-,TRBV5-1,TRBJ2-2,TGCGCCAGCAGCGCGGGGACGGGCGCAACCGGGGAGCTGTTTTTT,CASSAGTGATGELFF
-,-,TRBV24-1,TRBJ1-2,TGTGCCACCAGTGAGACAGGAGGCTATGGCTACACCTTC,CATSETGGYGYTF
-,-,TRBV5-6,TRBJ2-7,TGTGCCAGCAGCTCCCCTGGGAGCTCCTACGAGCAGTACTTC,CASSSPGSSYEQYF
once,TRBD2,TRBV7-9,TRBJ2-1,TGTGCCAGCAGCTTACGCGGGAGCGATGAGCAGTTCTTC,CASSLRGSDEQFF
once,-,TRBV5-1,TRBJ2-2,TGCGCCAGCAGTTGGGACACAACTACCGGGGAGCTGTTTTTT,CASSWDTTTGELFF
-,-,TRBV6-5,TRBJ1-3,TGTGCCAGCAGTTTCGCCCCAGGGCCTGGAAACACCATATATTTT,CASSFAPGPGNTIYF
-,TRBD2,TRBV27,TRBJ2-1,TGTGCCAGCAGTTCTAGCGGGAGGCTCTACAATGAGCAGTTCTTC,CASSSSGRLYNEQFF
-,-,TRBV4-1,TRBJ2-1,TGCGCCAGCAGCCAAGAGGGCCTTTACAATGAGCAGTTCTTC,CASSQEGLYNEQFF
-,-,TRBV4-2,TRBJ2-5,TGTGCCAGCAGCTACATTACGGCGTACCAAGAGACCCAGTACTTC,CASSYITAYQETQYF
-,TRBD1,TRBV29-1,TRBJ2-5,TGCAGCGTTATTGGGACAGGGTCTAGAGGGACCCAGTACTTC,CSVIGTGSRGTQYF